This T cell receptor beta chain was documented in a study of spatial heterogeneity in lung cancer. Study at large: Each distinct TCR and UMI combination averaged more than ten appearances in raw reads. Regarding the study as a whole: In blood, ubiquitous expanded tumor TCRs appeared more at resection than follow-up.

There are many counts of this clonotype. Its target is unknown. Using its own MiXCR run on the 5' RACE reads, TCRdb lists one record per CDR3 protein. The sample has roughly 25,000 distinct CDR3 sequences, 7% seen once. V lost 8 bases to trimming and J lost 9 bases; unmatched junction nucleotides: 9. The CDR3 covers 14 residues. Germline CDR1 is SGHDT and CDR2 is YYEEEE. Time point described: sample taken at primary tumor resection. Samples were obtained from some 70 donors, all untreated early-stage non-small cell lung cancer patients. The authors sequenced whole RNA from tumor, nontumor lung or frozen PBMC without sorting.

The sample in question was PBMCs, obtained at surgery. This chain uses TRBV5-6 with TRBJ2-1; the match to TRBD2 covers 12 bases. The sequence was collected from a male donor with early-stage non-small cell lung cancer. The CDR3 nucleotides read TGTGCCAGTACGCTAGCGGGAGGGCCTGTTGAGCAGTTCTTC. It translates to CASTLAGGPVEQFF.